The 12 T cell receptor beta chains in this list originate from one sample, sequenced in a study of early T cells in non-severe SARS-CoV-2 infection. One entry per CDR3 protein, called by TCRdb with MiXCR from the 5' RACE reads. The repertoire includes 65,000 to 95,000 distinct CDR3 sequences, more than 7.5% of them detected once, and 4.8% sits in the top ten. The specimen was whole blood. Receptor source: an adult who was a healthcare worker with PCR-confirmed SARS-CoV-2 infection or an uninfected control (not recorded which).

The table lists this clonotype with many counts. The chain links TRBV19 to TRBJ2-2; D is unresolved. The CDR3 is 16 residues long. Germline-derived CDR1 and CDR2 are LNHDA and SQIVND (reference sequence). Trimming took off 3 bases at V and 0 bases at J, with 11 bases between the two ends. The CDR3 nucleotides are TGTGCCAGTAGTATTTACGGGCCTCCGAACACCGGGGAGCTGTTTTTT. Protein product: CASSIYGPPNTGELFF.

This clonotype was detected a few times. The chain links TRBV10-3 to TRBJ1-4; D call uncertain. CDR1 and CDR2 (germline): ENHRY, SYGVKD. The CDR3 is 15 residues long. V was trimmed by 0 bases and J by 1 base, leaving 6 bases between them. This CDR3 is CAISESGITNEKLFF. CDR3 sequence (DNA): TGTGCCATCAGTGAGTCTGGCATAACTAATGAAAAACTGTTTTTT.

The rearrangement links TRBV11-2 to TRBJ2-5, with D maybe TRBD1 (6 bases). Germline V lookup: CDR1 SGHAT, CDR2 FQNNGV. The V end lost 5 bases, the J end lost 3 bases, and 16 bases lay between the germline ends. The CDR3 extends over 15 amino acids. CDR3: CASSLGTTLKETQYF. The CDR3, as DNA: TGTGCCAGCAGCCTCGGGACAACGTTAAAAGAGACCCAGTACTTC.

This clonotype has ten or more counts. The genes are TRBV7-3 and TRBJ2-1; 8 nucleotides agree with TRBD1. The trim removed 4 bases at V and 2 bases at J, leaving 4 bases unmatched. This CDR3 is built from 15 residues. CDR1 and CDR2 from the germline V gene are SGHTA and FQGTGA. This CDR3 reads CASSSGQGPYNEQFF. CDR3 in DNA: TGTGCCAGCAGCTCCGGACAGGGCCCCTACAATGAGCAGTTCTTC.

This clonotype was counted at least ten times. The V and J genes are TRBV7-2 and TRBJ2-3; possible D gene TRBD2, 6 bases. In germline, CDR1 is SGHTA, CDR2 FQGNSA. V gave up 1 base and J gave up 6 bases, with 11 bases separating them. The CDR3 totals 14 residues. The CDR3: CASSLGGNRDTQYF. The CDR3 nucleotides read TGTGCCAGCAGCTTAGGCGGGAACCGGGATACGCAGTATTTT.

The genes are TRBV6-5 and TRBJ2-7; D is perhaps TRBD1 (5 bases). V dropped 0 bases and J dropped 4 bases, with 16 bases sitting between them. This CDR3 has 16 residues. CDR1 and CDR2 from the germline V gene are MNHEY and SVGAGI. CDR3 in amino acids: CASSYSSRVHPYEQYF. The CDR3 region has the DNA TGTGCCAGCAGTTACTCGAGCAGGGTCCATCCGTACGAGCAGTACTTC.

This clonotype showed up just a few times. The V and J genes are TRBV28 and TRBJ2-2, with TRBD1 matching 10 bases. This CDR3 has 16 amino acids. Looked up from germline, CDR1 is MDHEN and CDR2 is SYDVKM. The V segment lost 7 bases and the J segment 0 bases; nucleotides outside the gene matches: 5. CDR3: CASKLGTGANTGELFF. CDR3 nucleotides: TGTGCCAGCAAGCTCGGGACAGGGGCGAACACCGGGGAGCTGTTTTTT.

This clonotype was observed a handful of times. The chain uses TRBV6-6 and TRBJ2-3; possible D gene TRBD2, 5 bases. The CDR3 extends over 13 amino acids. Trimming shortened V by 2 bases and J by 5 bases, and 8 bases separated the two germline ends. Germline-derived CDR1 and CDR2 are MNHNY and SVGAGI (reference sequence). CDR3 bases: TGTGCCAGCAGTTACCCCGAGGGAGATACGCAGTATTTT. Translating gives CASSYPEGDTQYF.

The V call is TRBV20-1, the J call TRBJ2-2; 7 nucleotides agree with TRBD1. CDR1 and CDR2 (germline): DFQATT, SNEGSKA (reference sequence). CDR3 size: 16 residues. The ends lost 6 bases at V and 0 bases at J; junction bases unmatched: 10. The CDR3 DNA reads as TGCAGTGCCGACCAGGGGGACGGGGCGAACACCGGGGAGCTGTTTTTT. Its protein is CSADQGDGANTGELFF.

This clonotype was seen a handful of times. The chain employs TRBV7-2 and TRBJ2-7, with D maybe TRBD1 (6 bases). The CDR3 is 14 amino acids. In germline, CDR1 is SGHTA, CDR2 FQGNSA. The V end was cut by 4 bases, the J end by 3 bases, with 13 bases between. The CDR3 bases are TGTGCCAGCAGCTCGCCGGGACACTTCTACGAGCAGTACTTC. Its protein product is CASSSPGHFYEQYF. The full variable domain, with the rest looked up from reference TRBV7-2 and TRBJ2-7, is GAGVSQSPSNKVTEKGKDVELRCDPISGHTALYWYRQSLGQGLEFLIYFQGNSAPDKSGLPSDRFSAERTGGSVSTLTIQRTQQEDSAVYLCASSSPGHFYEQYFGPGTRLTVT.

The chain recombines TRBV7-6 with TRBJ2-4, with a possible D match to TRBD2 (6 bases). The CDR3 has 13 amino acids. The V end was cut by 5 bases, the J end by 7 bases, with 12 bases between. In germline, CDR1 is SGHVS, CDR2 FNYEAQ. For the CDR3, the DNA is TGTGCCAGCAGCCCGGGAGAGGCCAACATTCAGTACTTC. Amino acids: CASSPGEANIQYF.

In its sample, this clonotype was seen many times. CDR3 sequence reads: CSARVLADTGELFF. The CDR3 DNA follows: TGCAGTGCTAGAGTGTTGGCTGACACCGGGGAGCTGTTTTTT. The chain is built from TRBV20-1 and TRBJ2-2; D gene ambiguous. CDR1 and CDR2 from the germline V gene are DFQATT and SNEGSKA (reference sequence). The CDR3 loop spans 14 amino acids. Trimming cost V 1 base and J 3 bases, with 9 bases left between them.